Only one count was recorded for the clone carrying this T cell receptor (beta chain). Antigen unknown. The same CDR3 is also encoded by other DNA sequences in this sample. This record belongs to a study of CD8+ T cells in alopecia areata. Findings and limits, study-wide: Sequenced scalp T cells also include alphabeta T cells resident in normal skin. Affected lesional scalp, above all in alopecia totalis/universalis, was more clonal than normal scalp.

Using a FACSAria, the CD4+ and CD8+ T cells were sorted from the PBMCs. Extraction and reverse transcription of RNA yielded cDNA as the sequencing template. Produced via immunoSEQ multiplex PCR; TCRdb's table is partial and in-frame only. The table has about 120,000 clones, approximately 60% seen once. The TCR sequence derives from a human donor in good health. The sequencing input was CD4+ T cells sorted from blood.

The CDR3 loop is CASSGSYEQYF. Here the CDR3 DNA reads TGTGCCAGCAGTGGTTCCTACGAGCAGTACTTC. The chain employs TRBV2 and TRBJ2-7; D gene uncertain. Germline CDR1 SNHLY, CDR2 FYNNEI. The CDR3 extends over 11 amino acids. Deletions cut 4 bases from V and 1 base from J, with 2 bases between.